The 32 T cell receptor beta chains reported below all come from one sample, sequenced in a study of T cells in Graves' hyperthyroidism and ophthalmopathy. The CDR3 regions of TCR beta were amplified from RNA transcripts. During a first-round RT-PCR of the TCR CDR3, the HTBI primer set was used. TCRdb reanalysed the multiplex PCR reads using MiXCR and keeps one entry per CDR3 protein. The sample holds roughly 350,000 distinct CDR3 sequences, 14% seen once. The sequenced sample was blood. The receptors were gathered from a young woman with Graves' ophthalmopathy.

This clonotype came up many times. The gene calls are TRBV28 and TRBJ1-5; D is uncertain. Germline CDR1 and CDR2: MDHEN and SYDVKM. This CDR3 has 12 residues. The CDR3 protein is CAGGGFNQPQHF. The CDR3 DNA follows: TGTGCGGGTGGAGGGTTCAATCAGCCCCAGCATTTT.

This clonotype was seen more than once but under ten times. The genes are TRBV10-3 and TRBJ2-1; weak D call: TRBD2 (6 bases). V was pared by 6 bases and J by 9 bases, with 12 bases between. The CDR3 is 12 residues long. CDR1 is ENHRY and CDR2 is SYGVKD in the germline V gene. The DNA for the CDR3 is TGTGCCATCAGGGAAGAGGGAGGTGAGCAGTTCTTC. Translated: CAIREEGGEQFF.

As concerns this clonotype: Possible read error: a much larger clone is one base away. The chain links TRBV9 to TRBJ2-3; 11 bases align to TRBD2. CDR1 and CDR2 from the germline V gene are SGDLS and YYNGEE. The CDR3 totals 18 residues. J lost 1 base, V lost 7 bases, and 14 bases had no gene match. CDR3 bases: TGTGCCAGCGGCTCCTTCTCCGGGACTAGCGGTCGCACAGATACGCAGTATTTT. Its translation: CASGSFSGTSGRTDTQYF. The complete variable domain, with remaining parts taken from reference TRBV9 and TRBJ2-3, reads DSGVTQTPKHLITATGQRVTLRCSPRSGDLSVYWYQQSLDQGLQFLIQYYNGEERAKGNILERFSAQQFPDLHSELNLSSLELGDSALYFCASGSFSGTSGRTDTQYFGPGTRLTVL.

This clonotype came up a few times. V and J are TRBV20-1 and TRBJ2-5; perhaps TRBD2 as D (7 bases). Germline assignment: CDR1 DFQATT and CDR2 SNEGSKA (reference sequence). The CDR3 runs 13 residues. The V gene lost 5 bases and the J gene lost 5 bases, with 15 bases spanning the gap. The CDR3 DNA follows: TGCAGTGCTGAGGGGGGGGGCTCCGAGACCCAGTACTTC. Translation gives CSAEGGGSETQYF.

This clonotype has a count of ten or more. The chain links TRBV20-1 to TRBJ1-5; TRBD1 matches 8 bases. The CDR3 sequence is 14 residues long. Trimming at V came to 5 bases and at J to 3 bases, leaving 6 bases not matched to a gene. Germline V CDR1 and CDR2: DFQATT, SNEGSKA (reference sequence). In DNA form, the CDR3 reads TGCAGTGCTTCGACAGGGGACGACAATCAGCCCCAGCATTTT. Residues: CSASTGDDNQPQHF.

This clonotype was counted many times. In nucleotides, the CDR3 is TGTGCCAGCAGCGCACAGGGGAAAGATACGCAGTATTTT. The encoded protein is CASSAQGKDTQYF. The gene calls are TRBV7-3 and TRBJ2-3; 7 nucleotides agree with TRBD1. This CDR3 is built from 13 residues. CDR1 SGHTA and CDR2 FQGTGA come from the germline V gene. The J segment lost 5 bases and the V segment lost 5 bases, leaving 4 bases of the junction unmatched.

This clonotype has a handful of counts. The chain links TRBV15 to TRBJ2-3; 7 bases align to TRBD1. CDR1 LNHNV and CDR2 YYDKDF come from the germline V gene (reference sequence). The CDR3 covers 18 residues. Trimming took 0 bases from V and 1 from J; bases not matched to a gene: 10. Here the CDR3 reads CATSRDLGAGTGTDTQYF. The CDR3 DNA is TGTGCCACCAGCAGAGATCTCGGTGCCGGGACAGGCACAGATACGCAGTATTTT.

This clonotype was counted ten times or more. The chain is built from TRBV2 and TRBJ1-5; 9 bases align to TRBD1. With 7 bases clipped from V and 6 bases from J, the junction kept 7 bases outside the gene matches. Germline CDR1 reads SNHLY; CDR2 reads FYNNEI. CDR3 length: 14 residues. CDR3 nucleotides: TGTGCCAGCAAACCGGGACAGGGCGCTCAGCCCCAGCATTTT. Residues: CASKPGQGAQPQHF.

The chain uses TRBV7-9 and TRBJ2-5; the D is unclear. Germline V gene lookup returns CDR1 SEHNR and CDR2 FQNEAQ (reference sequence). The CDR3 spans 13 residues. The V end was cut by 3 bases, the J end by 4 bases, with 9 bases between. CDR3 sequence (DNA): TGTGCCAGCAGCTTCGAACTGGGAGAGACCCAGTACTTC. It yields the protein CASSFELGETQYF.

Concerning this clonotype itself: Lacking the conserved final phenylalanine or tryptophan, this CDR3 likely reflects a read error. The genes are TRBV7-9 and TRBJ1-2; 9 bases match TRBD1. CDR1 is SEHNR, CDR2 FQNEAQ, per germline (reference sequence). Trimming removed 4 bases from V and 4 bases from J; junction bases left unmatched: 4. The CDR3 covers 14 residues. In DNA form, the CDR3 reads TGTGCCAGCAGCTATGACAGGGGGTCCTATGGCTACACCCTC. This codes for CASSYDRGSYGYTL.

As regards this clonotype: Being one base from a much bigger clone, this may be a read error. The chain carries TRBV6-1 and TRBJ2-7, with D perhaps matching TRBD1 or TRBD2 (5 bases each). Germline V gives CDR1 MNHNS, CDR2 SASEGT. The CDR3 is made up of 14 amino acids. DNA for the CDR3: TGTGCCGGCAGTGGACGGGGCCGAGCCTACGAGCAGTACTTC. Its translation is CAGSGRGRAYEQYF.

This clonotype was seen more than once but under ten times. This chain connects TRBV7-9 to TRBJ1-1; D unclear. The germline gives CDR1 SEHNR, CDR2 FQNEAQ (reference sequence). The CDR3 runs to 12 residues. V shed 0 bases and J shed 8 bases, with 7 bases lying between them. This CDR3 reads CASSLAGEEAFF. DNA for the CDR3: TGTGCCAGCAGCTTAGCCGGGGAGGAAGCTTTCTTT. The complete variable domain, with remaining parts taken from reference TRBV7-9 and TRBJ1-1, reads DTGVSQNPRHKITKRGQNVTFRCDPISEHNRLYWYRQTLGQGPEFLTYFQNEAQLEKSRLLSDRFSAERPKGSFSTLEIQRTEQGDSAMYLCASSLAGEEAFFGQGTRLTVV.

In this sample, this clonotype turned up many times. The gene calls are TRBV28 and TRBJ2-3, with 7 bases that match TRBD2. The V gene's germline CDR1 is MDHEN and CDR2 SYDVKM. The J segment lost 1 base and the V segment lost 8 bases, leaving 9 bases of the junction unmatched. The CDR3 covers 15 residues. The CDR3 spells CASEGGVVGTDTQYF. CDR3 sequence (DNA): TGTGCCAGCGAGGGAGGGGTGGTTGGCACAGATACGCAGTATTTT.

This clonotype was seen a handful of times. The V and J genes are TRBV5-4 and TRBJ2-1, with D possibly TRBD2 on 6 matching bases. The germline V gene encodes CDR1 SGHNT and CDR2 YYREEE (reference sequence). Trimming left V 4 bases short and J 2 bases short, with 13 bases between. This CDR3 contains 15 residues. The CDR3 loop reads CASSIPGETYNEQFF. CDR3 bases: TGTGCCAGCAGCATCCCGGGGGAGACCTACAATGAGCAGTTCTTC.

The J gene is TRBJ2-1, the V gene TRBV14; D remains unclear. This CDR3 has 16 residues. With 1 base removed from V and 3 bases from J, the gap between germline ends came to 13 bases. CDR1 is SGHDN, CDR2 FVKESK, per germline. The CDR3 region is CASSQGGRLFYNEQFF. DNA for the CDR3: TGTGCCAGCAGCCAAGGAGGTCGACTTTTCTACAATGAGCAGTTCTTC.

This clonotype occurred many times. The rearrangement links TRBV25-1 to TRBJ2-1; 8 nucleotides line up with TRBD1. This CDR3 comprises 15 residues. Germline values: CDR1 MGHDK, CDR2 SYGVNS. V lost 4 bases and J lost 4; bases outside the gene matches: 6. This CDR3 reads CASSAWTGKYNEQFF. CDR3 nucleotide sequence: TGTGCCAGCAGTGCCTGGACAGGGAAGTACAATGAGCAGTTCTTC.

J is TRBJ2-4 and V is TRBV3-1, with a possible D match to TRBD2 (6 bases). The CDR3 is 15 residues long. Germline V gene lookup returns CDR1 LGHDT and CDR2 YNNKEL (reference sequence). The V end lost 1 base, the J end lost 0 bases, and 7 bases lay between the germline ends. CDR3 in DNA: TGTGCCAGCAGCCAAGCGGGACTAGCCAAAAACATTCAGTACTTC. As protein: CASSQAGLAKNIQYF.

This clonotype was observed many times. The CDR3 region is CSARVLVGGADETQYF. CDR3 in DNA: TGCAGTGCTAGAGTGCTTGTCGGGGGGGCGGATGAGACCCAGTACTTC. This rearrangement joins TRBV20-1 to TRBJ2-5, with TRBD2 identical over 8 bases. Germline trimming cut 1 base from V and 5 bases from J; bases unmatched to any gene: 12. The CDR3 totals 16 residues. Germline CDR1 is DFQATT and CDR2 is SNEGSKA (reference sequence).

This clonotype was picked up many times. This rearrangement joins TRBV7-6 to TRBJ2-1, with 12 bases lining up with TRBD2. Germline assignment: CDR1 SGHVS and CDR2 FNYEAQ. The CDR3 is made up of 15 amino acids. V gave up 5 bases and J gave up 8 bases; unmatched junction bases: 7. CDR3 sequence: CASSPTSGGPDEQFF. The CDR3 bases are TGTGCCAGCAGCCCAACTAGCGGGGGGCCGGATGAGCAGTTCTTC.

This clonotype has ten or more counts. The rearrangement links TRBV12-3 or TRBV12-4 to TRBJ2-5; either TRBD1 or TRBD2 may supply D (5 bases each). The V end lost 6 bases, the J end lost 1 base, and 15 bases lay between the germline ends. This CDR3 is 15 amino acids long. DNA for the CDR3: TGTGCCAGCAGAACCCCGGGACGGTCCCAAGAGACCCAGTACTTC. Residues: CASRTPGRSQETQYF.

There are many counts of this clonotype. J is TRBJ1-1 and V is TRBV20-1; D is unclear. V lost 0 bases and J lost 3, with 5 bases in between. The CDR3 sequence is 12 residues long. CDR1 DFQATT and CDR2 SNEGSKA come from the germline V gene (reference sequence). The CDR3, as DNA: TGCAGTGCTAGAGATCCGGACACTGAAGCTTTCTTT. It encodes CSARDPDTEAFF.

This clonotype was observed a handful of times. With a much larger clone just one base away, this may be a read error. This rearrangement joins TRBV7-9 to TRBJ2-5; 7 bases map to TRBD1. The CDR3 covers 14 residues. Looked up from germline, CDR1 is SEHNR and CDR2 is FQNEAQ (reference sequence). Trimming removed 2 bases from V and 4 bases from J; junction bases left unmatched: 4. The CDR3 DNA is TGTGCCAGCAGCTTACCGGGACAGAGAGAGACCCAGTACTTC. Protein sequence: CASSLPGQRETQYF.

This clonotype was seen repeatedly, ten times or more. In DNA form, the CDR3 reads TGCAGCGTTGAGGGGTCAGGCGTCTCCTACGAGCAGTACTTC. Translated, it gives CSVEGSGVSYEQYF. The J gene is TRBJ2-7, the V gene TRBV29-1; D unclear. The CDR3 contains 14 residues. Germline CDR1 and CDR2: SQVTM and ANQGSEA. Trimming took off 3 bases at V and 0 bases at J, with 12 bases between the two ends.

This clonotype has at least ten counts. The chain employs TRBV27 and TRBJ2-7; 7 bases match TRBD1. Germline loops: CDR1 MNHEY, CDR2 SMNVEV (reference sequence). The CDR3 loop spans 13 amino acids. J gave up 5 bases and V 4 bases, and 5 bases lay outside the gene matches. CDR3 loop: CASSSNQGDEQYF. CDR3 DNA: TGTGCCAGCAGTTCGAACCAGGGGGACGAGCAGTACTTC.

This clonotype appeared many times. The rearrangement uses TRBV7-2 and TRBJ2-7, with no clear D. The ends were cut back, 0 bases at V and 2 bases at J, with 5 bases in the middle. Germline V gene lookup returns CDR1 SGHTA and CDR2 FQGNSA. This CDR3 spans 13 amino acids. CDR3 protein: CASSLARTYEQYF. The DNA for the CDR3 is TGTGCCAGCAGCTTAGCGAGGACCTACGAGCAGTACTTC. Full variable domain (rest looked up from reference TRBV7-2 and TRBJ2-7): GAGVSQSPSNKVTEKGKDVELRCDPISGHTALYWYRQSLGQGLEFLIYFQGNSAPDKSGLPSDRFSAERTGGSVSTLTIQRTQQEDSAVYLCASSLARTYEQYFGPGTRLTVT.

In this sample, this clonotype turned up a few times. The chain employs TRBV5-1 and TRBJ2-2; D is undetermined. The ends were cut back, 2 bases at V and 4 bases at J, with 12 bases in the middle. The germline V gene has CDR1 SGHRS and CDR2 YFSETQ. This CDR3 has 15 amino acids. The CDR3 spells CASSFRDASTGELFF. The CDR3 nucleotides are TGCGCCAGCAGCTTCAGAGACGCGAGCACCGGGGAGCTGTTTTTT.

This clonotype was seen many times. J is TRBJ2-2 and V is TRBV30; D remains ambiguous. The germline V and J ends were trimmed by 2 bases and 1 base, with 8 bases remaining between them. This CDR3 has 14 residues. Germline-derived CDR1 and CDR2 are GTSNPN and SVGIG (reference sequence). CDR3 DNA sequence: TGTGCCTGGAGTCTGTTGGGGAACACCGGGGAGCTGTTTTTT. Its translation is CAWSLLGNTGELFF.

J is TRBJ1-4 and V is TRBV7-9, with TRBD1 matching 9 bases. The CDR3 runs to 14 residues. Germline V gene lookup returns CDR1 SEHNR and CDR2 FQNEAQ (reference sequence). J gave up 8 bases and V 5 bases, and 6 bases lay outside the gene matches. In DNA form, the CDR3 reads TGTGCCAGCAGCCCCCGGGACAGGGTCGAAAAACTGTTTTTT. Its translation: CASSPRDRVEKLFF. The whole variable domain, remainder taken from reference TRBV7-9 and TRBJ1-4, is DTGVSQNPRHKITKRGQNVTFRCDPISEHNRLYWYRQTLGQGPEFLTYFQNEAQLEKSRLLSDRFSAERPKGSFSTLEIQRTEQGDSAMYLCASSPRDRVEKLFFGSGTQLSVL.

In its sample, this clonotype was seen many times. The rearrangement uses TRBV28 and TRBJ2-2, with D tentatively TRBD1 or TRBD2 (5 bases each). The V gene's germline CDR1 is MDHEN and CDR2 SYDVKM. Trimming took off 7 bases at V and 14 bases at J, with 23 bases between the two ends. CDR3 length: 14 residues. CDR3: CASTDGGLPRGLFF. The CDR3 nucleotides read TGTGCCAGCACCGATGGCGGGCTGCCGAGGGGACTGTTTTTT.

The sample holds many counts of this clonotype. The genes are TRBV7-3 and TRBJ2-2, with 7 bases identical to TRBD1. The CDR3 is made up of 14 amino acids. Per germline, CDR1 SGHTA and CDR2 FQGTGA. Trimming removed 4 bases from V and 4 bases from J; junction bases left unmatched: 3. CDR3 bases: TGTGCCAGCAGCTCGGACAGGACCACCGGGGAGCTGTTTTTT. As protein: CASSSDRTTGELFF.

This clonotype came up many times. The chain uses TRBV6-1 and TRBJ1-1; a possible D gene is TRBD1 (5 bases). From germline, CDR1 is MNHNS and CDR2 SASEGT. Between the trimmed V and J ends, which lost 10 bases and 2 bases, there was a span of 17 bases. The CDR3 extends over 14 amino acids. CDR3 sequence reads: CATTLGLINTEAFF. The CDR3 nucleotides are TGTGCCACTACCCTGGGACTGATAAACACTGAAGCTTTCTTT.

Worth noting for this clonotype: The final CDR3 position lacks the conserved phenylalanine or tryptophan, pointing to a likely read error. This chain connects TRBV19 to TRBJ2-1, with D perhaps matching TRBD2 (5 bases). V was clipped by 7 bases and J by 0 bases, with 13 bases between them. The germline V gene has CDR1 LNHDA and CDR2 SQIVND (reference sequence). The CDR3 totals 15 residues. In DNA, the CDR3 is TGTGCCAGTAAGGAAGCGGCTAGCTCCTACAATGAGCAGTTCTCC. Translating it yields CASKEAASSYNEQFS.